The rows below give T cell receptor beta chains drawn from one sample of a study of regulatory T cells in long-lasting Graves disease. In TCRdb, the multiplex PCR reads were re-called with MiXCR into one record per CDR3 protein. The sample consists of some 370,000 distinct CDR3 sequences, 23% of them appearing once. The material sequenced was peripheral blood mononuclear cells (PBMCs), taken when the disease was refractory, from a patient treated with antithyroid drugs. Receptor source: a woman between 35 and 50 years old with Graves disease. Each CDR3 is given with its conserved first and last residue. D genes are given only for firm matches. Not all rows give a size; the values are once, few, many and, for expanded clones, a class.

CDR3aa: CSAISWDYLRETQYF
CDR3nt: TGCAGTGCCATTTCTTGGGACTATCTCCGGGAGACCCAGTACTTC
j_gene: TRBJ2-5
abundance: NA
v_gene: TRBV20-1
d_gene: TRBD2

CDR3aa: CSATRQGSNTGELFF
CDR3nt: TGCAGTGCTACCAGACAGGGGTCTAACACCGGGGAGCTGTTTTTT
j_gene: TRBJ2-2
abundance: many
v_gene: TRBV20-1
d_gene: TRBD1

CDR3aa: CASGWDPYEQYF
CDR3nt: TGTGCCAGCGGCTGGGACCCCTACGAGCAGTACTTC
j_gene: TRBJ2-7
abundance: NA
v_gene: TRBV14
d_gene: NA

CDR3aa: CAWRRLAKNIQYF
CDR3nt: TGTGCCTGGAGAAGACTAGCCAAAAACATTCAGTACTTC
j_gene: TRBJ2-4
abundance: few
v_gene: TRBV30
d_gene: NA

CDR3aa: CAGRQGARVELFF
CDR3nt: TGTGCCGGGAGACAGGGGGCGCGTGTGGAGCTGTTTTTT
j_gene: TRBJ2-2
abundance: many
v_gene: TRBV12-3/TRBV12-4
d_gene: TRBD1

CDR3aa: CASSARDEQYF
CDR3nt: TGCGCCAGCAGCGCCCGGGACGAGCAGTACTTC
j_gene: TRBJ2-7
abundance: NA
v_gene: TRBV5-1
d_gene: NA

CDR3aa: CASSYQGTGSRALHF
CDR3nt: TGTGCCAGCAGTTACCAAGGGACAGGATCACGGGCCCTCCACTTT
j_gene: TRBJ1-6
abundance: NA
v_gene: TRBV6-5
d_gene: TRBD1

CDR3aa: CASSSRDRDEKLFF
CDR3nt: TGTGCCAGCAGCAGCCGGGACAGGGATGAAAAACTGTTTTTT
j_gene: TRBJ1-4
abundance: NA
v_gene: TRBV9
d_gene: TRBD1

CDR3aa: CATSAGTGAGDQPQHF
CDR3nt: TGTGCCACCAGTGCGGGAACAGGGGCCGGGGATCAGCCCCAGCATTTT
j_gene: TRBJ1-5
abundance: many
v_gene: TRBV24-1
d_gene: TRBD1

CDR3aa: CASSRDSVYTF
CDR3nt: TGCGCCAGCAGCCGCGACTCCGTTTACACCTTC
j_gene: TRBJ1-2
abundance: many
v_gene: TRBV4-1
d_gene: NA

CDR3aa: CASSPSPYEQYF
CDR3nt: TGTGCCAGCAGCCCTTCCCCCTACGAGCAGTACTTC
j_gene: TRBJ2-7
abundance: many
v_gene: TRBV12-3/TRBV12-4
d_gene: NA

CDR3aa: CASGKALAGLGEQYF
CDR3nt: TGTGCCAGCGGCAAGGCCCTAGCGGGACTCGGGGAGCAGTACTTC
j_gene: TRBJ2-7
abundance: NA
v_gene: TRBV28
d_gene: TRBD2

CDR3aa: CSAREQGSGGNTIYF
CDR3nt: TGCAGTGCTAGAGAGCAGGGTAGTGGTGGAAACACCATATATTTT
j_gene: TRBJ1-3
abundance: NA
v_gene: TRBV20-1
d_gene: NA

CDR3aa: CASSVTENSPLHF
CDR3nt: TGTGCCAGCAGTGTCACAGAGAATTCACCCCTCCACTTT
j_gene: TRBJ1-6
abundance: NA
v_gene: TRBV6-2/TRBV6-3
d_gene: NA

CDR3aa: CASWNYYGYTF
CDR3nt: TGTGCCAGTTGGAACTACTATGGCTACACCTTC
j_gene: TRBJ1-2
abundance: many
v_gene: TRBV28
d_gene: NA

CDR3aa: CASIQHRFANTGELFF
CDR3nt: TGTGCCAGCATCCAGCACAGGTTCGCGAACACCGGGGAGCTGTTTTTT
j_gene: TRBJ2-2
abundance: NA
v_gene: TRBV7-8
d_gene: NA

CDR3aa: CASSVGGPHNSPLHF
CDR3nt: TGTGCCAGCAGCGTTGGGGGGCCACATAATTCACCCCTCCACTTT
j_gene: TRBJ1-6
abundance: NA
v_gene: TRBV11-2
d_gene: NA

CDR3aa: CASSGAPGHPLEETQYF
CDR3nt: TGCGCCAGCAGTGGGGCTCCGGGACACCCTTTGGAGGAGACCCAGTACTTC
j_gene: TRBJ2-5
abundance: many
v_gene: TRBV10-2
d_gene: NA

CDR3aa: CASSAWGLNGQPQHF
CDR3nt: TGTGCCAGCAGTGCTTGGGGCCTTAACGGTCAGCCCCAGCATTTT
j_gene: TRBJ1-5
abundance: many
v_gene: TRBV2
d_gene: NA

CDR3aa: CASSLEGQGSSYEQYF
CDR3nt: TGCGCCAGCAGCTTGGAGGGACAGGGGAGCTCCTACGAGCAGTACTTC
j_gene: TRBJ2-7
abundance: NA
v_gene: TRBV5-1
d_gene: TRBD1

CDR3aa: CASTQTGFGDQPQHF
CDR3nt: TGTGCCAGCACCCAAACCGGGTTTGGCGATCAGCCCCAGCATTTT
j_gene: TRBJ1-5
abundance: many
v_gene: TRBV6-1
d_gene: NA

CDR3aa: CASRPGTGAIKWATANTGELFF
CDR3nt: TGTGCCAGCAGACCCGGGACAGGGGCCATCAAGTGGGCCACAGCGAACACCGGGGAGCTGTTTTTT
j_gene: TRBJ2-2
abundance: NA
v_gene: TRBV6-1
d_gene: TRBD1

CDR3aa: CSARVTFLTGYTF
CDR3nt: TGCAGTGCTAGAGTAACATTTTTAACTGGCTACACCTTC
j_gene: TRBJ1-2
abundance: NA
v_gene: TRBV20-1
d_gene: NA

CDR3aa: CASSLGQTAADTQYF
CDR3nt: TGTGCCAGCAGCTTAGGTCAAACCGCTGCGGATACGCAGTATTTT
j_gene: TRBJ2-3
abundance: NA
v_gene: TRBV7-9
d_gene: NA

CDR3aa: CASMLTGAYEQYF
CDR3nt: TGTGCCAGCATGTTGACAGGGGCCTACGAGCAGTACTTC
j_gene: TRBJ2-7
abundance: many
v_gene: TRBV2
d_gene: TRBD1

CDR3aa: CASSYSRTALYSNQPQHF
CDR3nt: TGTGCCAGCAGTTACTCCCGGACAGCACTTTATAGCAATCAGCCCCAGCATTTT
j_gene: TRBJ1-5
abundance: many
v_gene: TRBV6-5
d_gene: NA

CDR3aa: CASRAGLLNTEAFF
CDR3nt: TGTGCCAGCAGGGCGGGACTCCTGAACACTGAAGCTTTCTTT
j_gene: TRBJ1-1
abundance: NA
v_gene: TRBV5-5
d_gene: NA

CDR3aa: CASSGQGSSYNEQFF
CDR3nt: TGTGCCAGCAGTGGACAGGGTAGCTCCTACAATGAGCAGTTCTTC
j_gene: TRBJ2-1
abundance: NA
v_gene: TRBV2
d_gene: TRBD1

CDR3aa: CASSIGTANQPQHF
CDR3nt: TGTGCCAGTAGTATCGGGACAGCAAATCAGCCCCAGCATTTT
j_gene: TRBJ1-5
abundance: NA
v_gene: TRBV19
d_gene: TRBD1

CDR3aa: CASSIAGATYEQYF
CDR3nt: TGTGCCAGTAGTATTGCCGGGGCGACCTACGAGCAGTACTTC
j_gene: TRBJ2-7
abundance: few
v_gene: TRBV19
d_gene: NA